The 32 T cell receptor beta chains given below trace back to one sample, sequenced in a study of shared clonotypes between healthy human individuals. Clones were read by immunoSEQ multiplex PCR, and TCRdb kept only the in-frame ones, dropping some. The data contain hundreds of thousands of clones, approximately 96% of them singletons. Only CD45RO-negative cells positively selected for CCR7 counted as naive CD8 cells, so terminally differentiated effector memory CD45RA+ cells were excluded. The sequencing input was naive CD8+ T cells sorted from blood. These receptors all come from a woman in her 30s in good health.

The CDR3 sequence: CASSGPGLGEQYF. The CDR3 DNA is TGTGCCAGCAGCGGCCCGGGTTTGGGCGAGCAGTACTTC. The rearrangement uses TRBV11-2 and TRBJ2-7; D gene uncertain. Trimming shortened V by 5 bases and J by 6 bases, and 14 bases separated the two germline ends. The germline V gene encodes CDR1 SGHAT and CDR2 FQNNGV. CDR3 size: 13 residues.

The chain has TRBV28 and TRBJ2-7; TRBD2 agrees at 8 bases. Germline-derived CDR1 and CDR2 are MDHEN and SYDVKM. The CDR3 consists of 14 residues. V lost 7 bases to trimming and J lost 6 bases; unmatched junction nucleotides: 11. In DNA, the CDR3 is TGTGCCAGCACCTATCCCGGGGGGGGTCGCGAGCAGTACTTC. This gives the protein CASTYPGGGREQYF.

CDR3 protein: CASLRQGGGEYF. CDR3 DNA sequence: TGTGCCAGCCTAAGGCAAGGAGGAGGAGAGTACTTC. The chain combines TRBV28 with TRBJ2-7, with a tentative D call TRBD2 (5 bases). V was clipped by 8 bases and J by 11 bases, with 19 bases between them. Per the germline V gene, CDR1 is MDHEN and CDR2 is SYDVKM. This CDR3 contains 12 residues.

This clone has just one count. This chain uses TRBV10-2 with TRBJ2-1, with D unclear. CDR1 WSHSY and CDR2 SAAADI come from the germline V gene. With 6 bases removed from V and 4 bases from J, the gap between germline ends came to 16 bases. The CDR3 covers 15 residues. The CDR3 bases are TGCGCCAGCAGGGTGGAACGGGCCACTTACAATGAGCAGTTCTTC. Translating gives CASRVERATYNEQFF.

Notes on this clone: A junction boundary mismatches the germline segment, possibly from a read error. CDR3 nucleotide sequence: TGTGCCAGCAGGGAAGGTCCGGGGACAGGCTATGGCTACACCTTC. It translates to CASREGPGTGYGYTF. The chain links TRBV6-1 to TRBJ1-2, with 8 positions matching TRBD1. The CDR3 extends over 15 amino acids. The germline V gene has CDR1 MNHNS and CDR2 SASEGT.

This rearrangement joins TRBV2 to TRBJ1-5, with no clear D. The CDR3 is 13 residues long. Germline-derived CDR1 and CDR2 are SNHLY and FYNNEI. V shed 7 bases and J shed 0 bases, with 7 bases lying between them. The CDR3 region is CASNQYSNQPQHF. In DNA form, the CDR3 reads TGTGCCAGCAACCAGTATAGCAATCAGCCCCAGCATTTT.

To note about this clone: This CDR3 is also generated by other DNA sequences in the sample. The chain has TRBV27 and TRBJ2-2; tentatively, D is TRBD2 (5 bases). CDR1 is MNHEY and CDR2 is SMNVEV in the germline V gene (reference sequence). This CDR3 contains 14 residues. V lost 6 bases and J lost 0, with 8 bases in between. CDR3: CASSPGTNTGELFF. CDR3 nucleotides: TGTGCCAGCAGCCCCGGGACGAACACCGGGGAGCTGTTTTTT.

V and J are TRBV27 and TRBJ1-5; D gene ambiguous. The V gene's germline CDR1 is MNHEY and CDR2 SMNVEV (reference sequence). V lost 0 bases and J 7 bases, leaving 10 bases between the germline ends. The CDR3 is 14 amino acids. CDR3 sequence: CASSLSYEAQPQHF. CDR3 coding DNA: TGTGCCAGCAGTTTATCATACGAGGCCCAGCCCCAGCATTTT.

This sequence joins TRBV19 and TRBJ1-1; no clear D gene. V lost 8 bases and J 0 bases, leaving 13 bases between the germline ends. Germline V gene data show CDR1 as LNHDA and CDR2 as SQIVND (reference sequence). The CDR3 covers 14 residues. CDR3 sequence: CASREGLMNTEAFF. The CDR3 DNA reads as TGTGCCAGTCGGGAGGGTCTGATGAACACTGAAGCTTTCTTT.

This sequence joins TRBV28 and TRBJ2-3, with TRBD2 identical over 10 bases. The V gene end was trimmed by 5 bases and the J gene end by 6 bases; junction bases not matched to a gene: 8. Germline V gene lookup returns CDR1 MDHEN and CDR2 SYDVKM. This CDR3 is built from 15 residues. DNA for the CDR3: TGTGCCAGCAGTCCCCTAGCGGGAGAGGGGGATACGCAGTATTTT. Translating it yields CASSPLAGEGDTQYF. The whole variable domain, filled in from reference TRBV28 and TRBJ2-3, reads DVKVTQSSRYLVKRTGEKVFLECVQDMDHENMFWYRQDPGLGLRLIYFSYDVKMKEKGDIPEGYSVSREKKERFSLILESASTNQTSMYLCASSPLAGEGDTQYFGPGTRLTVL.

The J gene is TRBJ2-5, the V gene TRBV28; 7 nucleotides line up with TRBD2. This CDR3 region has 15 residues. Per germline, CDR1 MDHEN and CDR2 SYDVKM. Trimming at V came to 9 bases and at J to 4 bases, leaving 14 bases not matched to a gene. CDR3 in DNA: TGTGCCAGTATGCCGGATCTAGCGGTTACAGAGACCCAGTACTTC. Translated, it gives CASMPDLAVTETQYF.

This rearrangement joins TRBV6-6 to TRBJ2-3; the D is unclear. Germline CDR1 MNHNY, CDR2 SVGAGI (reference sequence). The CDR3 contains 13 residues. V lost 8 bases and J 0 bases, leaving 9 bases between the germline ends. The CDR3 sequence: CASEASSTDTQYF. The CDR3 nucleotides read TGTGCCAGCGAAGCGTCTAGCACAGATACGCAGTATTTT.

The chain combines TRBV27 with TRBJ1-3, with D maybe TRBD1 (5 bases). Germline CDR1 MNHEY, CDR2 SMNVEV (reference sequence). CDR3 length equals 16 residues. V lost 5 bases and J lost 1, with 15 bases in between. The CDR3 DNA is TGTGCCAGCAGTCTGCGCACAGGATGGTCTGGAAACACCATATATTTT. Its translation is CASSLRTGWSGNTIYF.

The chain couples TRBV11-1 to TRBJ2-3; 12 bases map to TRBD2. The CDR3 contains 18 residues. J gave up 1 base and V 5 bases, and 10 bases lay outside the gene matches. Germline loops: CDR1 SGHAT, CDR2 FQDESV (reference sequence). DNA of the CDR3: TGTGCCAGCAGCGGACTGACTAGCGGGAGCGACGGCACAGATACGCAGTATTTT. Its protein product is CASSGLTSGSDGTDTQYF.

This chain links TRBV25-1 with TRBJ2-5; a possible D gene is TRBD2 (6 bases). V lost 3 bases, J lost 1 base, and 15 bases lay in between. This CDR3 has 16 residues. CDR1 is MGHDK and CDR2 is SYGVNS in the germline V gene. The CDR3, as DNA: TGTGCCAGCAGTGATAAACCGGGACTGGTCCAAGAGACCCAGTACTTC. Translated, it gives CASSDKPGLVQETQYF.

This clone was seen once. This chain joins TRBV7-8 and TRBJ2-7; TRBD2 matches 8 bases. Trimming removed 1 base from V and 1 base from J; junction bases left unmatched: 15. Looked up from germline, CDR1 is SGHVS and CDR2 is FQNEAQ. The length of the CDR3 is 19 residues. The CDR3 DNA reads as TGTGCCAGCAGCTTAGTGGGGACTAGTCCCGTCTCTTGGTCCTACGAGCAGTACTTC. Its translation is CASSLVGTSPVSWSYEQYF.

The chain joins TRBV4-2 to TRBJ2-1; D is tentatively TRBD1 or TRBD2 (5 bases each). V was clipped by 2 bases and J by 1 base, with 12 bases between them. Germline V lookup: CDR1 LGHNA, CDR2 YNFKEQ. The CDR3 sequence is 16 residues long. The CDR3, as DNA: TGTGCCAGCAGCCAACCCGGGACCATTTCCTACAATGAGCAGTTCTTC. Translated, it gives CASSQPGTISYNEQFF.

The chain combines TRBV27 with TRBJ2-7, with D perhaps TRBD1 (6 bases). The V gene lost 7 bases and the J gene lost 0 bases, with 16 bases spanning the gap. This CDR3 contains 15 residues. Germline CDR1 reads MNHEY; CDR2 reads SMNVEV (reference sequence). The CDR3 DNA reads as TGTGCCAGCATTGGGGGCAGAATAACCTCCTACGAGCAGTACTTC. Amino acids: CASIGGRITSYEQYF.

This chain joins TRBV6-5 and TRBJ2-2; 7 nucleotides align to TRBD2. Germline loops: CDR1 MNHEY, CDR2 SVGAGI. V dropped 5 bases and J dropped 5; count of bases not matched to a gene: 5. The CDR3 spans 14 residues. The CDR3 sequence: CASSSGIGTGELFF. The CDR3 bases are TGTGCCAGCAGTAGCGGGATAGGGACCGGGGAGCTGTTTTTT.

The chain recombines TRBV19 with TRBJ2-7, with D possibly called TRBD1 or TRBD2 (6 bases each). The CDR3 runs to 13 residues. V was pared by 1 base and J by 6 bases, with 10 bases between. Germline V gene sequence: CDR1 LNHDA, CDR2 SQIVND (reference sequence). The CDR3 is CASSIGGAAEQYF. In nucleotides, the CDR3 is TGTGCCAGTAGTATAGGGGGGGCGGCCGAGCAGTACTTC.

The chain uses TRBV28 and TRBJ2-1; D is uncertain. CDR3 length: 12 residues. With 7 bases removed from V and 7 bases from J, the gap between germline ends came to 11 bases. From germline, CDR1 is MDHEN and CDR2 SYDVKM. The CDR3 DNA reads TGTGCCAGCATTTCCATAGGTAATGAGCAGTTCTTC. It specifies CASISIGNEQFF. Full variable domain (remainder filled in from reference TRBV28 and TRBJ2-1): DVKVTQSSRYLVKRTGEKVFLECVQDMDHENMFWYRQDPGLGLRLIYFSYDVKMKEKGDIPEGYSVSREKKERFSLILESASTNQTSMYLCASISIGNEQFFGPGTRLTVL.

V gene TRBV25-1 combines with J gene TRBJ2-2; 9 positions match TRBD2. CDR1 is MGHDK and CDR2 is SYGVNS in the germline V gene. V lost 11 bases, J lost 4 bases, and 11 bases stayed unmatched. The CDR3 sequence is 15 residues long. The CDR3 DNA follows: TGTGCCCGTCCGCGGGAGGGCCTTGGCACCGGGGAGCTGTTTTTT. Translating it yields CARPREGLGTGELFF.

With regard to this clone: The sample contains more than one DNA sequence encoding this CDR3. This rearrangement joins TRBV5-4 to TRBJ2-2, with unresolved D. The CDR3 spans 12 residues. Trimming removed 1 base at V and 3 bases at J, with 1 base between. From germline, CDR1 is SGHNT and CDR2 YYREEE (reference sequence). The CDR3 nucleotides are TGTGCCAGCAGCTTGTACACCGGGGAGCTGTTTTTT. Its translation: CASSLYTGELFF.

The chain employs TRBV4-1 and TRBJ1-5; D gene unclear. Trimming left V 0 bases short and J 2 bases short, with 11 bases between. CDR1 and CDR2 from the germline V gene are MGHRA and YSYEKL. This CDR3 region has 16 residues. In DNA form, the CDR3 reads TGCGCCAGCAGCCAAGATATCTGGGGAGGCAATCAGCCCCAGCATTTT. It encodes CASSQDIWGGNQPQHF.

The DNA for the CDR3 is TGCGCCAGCAGTCGACCGGGACAGGGGCTCTACGAGCAGTACTTC. It encodes CASSRPGQGLYEQYF. The V call is TRBV10-2, the J call TRBJ2-7; 10 bases match TRBD1. The trim removed 5 bases at V and 3 bases at J, leaving 7 bases unmatched. Germline CDR1 WSHSY, CDR2 SAAADI. The CDR3 covers 15 residues.

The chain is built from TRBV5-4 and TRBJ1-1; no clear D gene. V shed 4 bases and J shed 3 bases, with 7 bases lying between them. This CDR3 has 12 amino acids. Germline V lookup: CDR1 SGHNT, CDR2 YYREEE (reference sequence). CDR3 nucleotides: TGTGCCAGCAGCCTCTTGGACACTGAAGCTTTCTTT. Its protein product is CASSLLDTEAFF.

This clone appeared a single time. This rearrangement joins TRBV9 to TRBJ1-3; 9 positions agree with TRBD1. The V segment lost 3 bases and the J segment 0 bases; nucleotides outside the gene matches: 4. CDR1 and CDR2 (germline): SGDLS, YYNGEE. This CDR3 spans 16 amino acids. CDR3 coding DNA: TGTGCCAGCAGCGCCCGGACAGGGGACTCTGGAAACACCATATATTTT. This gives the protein CASSARTGDSGNTIYF.

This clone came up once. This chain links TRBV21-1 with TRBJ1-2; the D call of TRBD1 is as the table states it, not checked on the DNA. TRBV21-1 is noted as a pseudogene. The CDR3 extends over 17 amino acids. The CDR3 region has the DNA TGTGCCAGCAGCGCCCGGGACAGGGGTTATTTATCAGATGGCTACACCTTC. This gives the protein CASSARDRGYLSDGYTF.

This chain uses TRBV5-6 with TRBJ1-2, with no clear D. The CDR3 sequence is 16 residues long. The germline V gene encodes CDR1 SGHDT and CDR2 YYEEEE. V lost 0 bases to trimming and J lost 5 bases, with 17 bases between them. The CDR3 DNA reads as TGTGCCAGCAGCTTGGCTTCAGCTTTGAACCCGTATGGCTACACCTTC. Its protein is CASSLASALNPYGYTF.

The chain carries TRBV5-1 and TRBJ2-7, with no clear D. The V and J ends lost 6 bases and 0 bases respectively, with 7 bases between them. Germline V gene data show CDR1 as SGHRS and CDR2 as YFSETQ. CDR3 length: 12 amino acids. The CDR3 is CASIRSSYEQYF. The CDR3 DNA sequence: TGCGCCAGCATTCGCAGCTCCTACGAGCAGTACTTC.

CDR3 residues: CASIASSGNYYEQYF. Written as DNA, the CDR3 is TGTGCCAGCATCGCCTCGTCGGGTAACTACTACGAGCAGTACTTC. The rearrangement uses TRBV5-6 and TRBJ2-7; no clear D. Between the trimmed V and J ends, which lost 6 bases and 3 bases, there was a span of 19 bases. In germline, CDR1 is SGHDT, CDR2 YYEEEE. The CDR3 is 15 residues long.

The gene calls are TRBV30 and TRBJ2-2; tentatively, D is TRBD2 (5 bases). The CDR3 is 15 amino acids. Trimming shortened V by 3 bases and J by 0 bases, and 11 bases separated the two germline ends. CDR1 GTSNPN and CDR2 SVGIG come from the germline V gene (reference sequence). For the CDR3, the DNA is TGTGCCTGGAGCCCTCCTAGCCCGAACACCGGGGAGCTGTTTTTT. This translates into CAWSPPSPNTGELFF.